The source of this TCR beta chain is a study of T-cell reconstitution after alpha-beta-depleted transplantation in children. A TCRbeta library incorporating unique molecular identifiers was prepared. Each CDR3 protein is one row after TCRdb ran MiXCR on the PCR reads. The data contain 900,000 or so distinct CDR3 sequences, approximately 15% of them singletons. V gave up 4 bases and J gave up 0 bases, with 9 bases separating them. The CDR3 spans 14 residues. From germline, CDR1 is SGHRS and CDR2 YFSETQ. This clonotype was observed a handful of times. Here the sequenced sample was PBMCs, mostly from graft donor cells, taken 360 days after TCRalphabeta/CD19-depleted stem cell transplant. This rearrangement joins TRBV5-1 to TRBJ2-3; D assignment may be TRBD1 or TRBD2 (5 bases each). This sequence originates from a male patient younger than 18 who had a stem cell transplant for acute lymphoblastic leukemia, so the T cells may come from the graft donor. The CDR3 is CASSGTPSTDTQYF. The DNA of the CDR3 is TGCGCCAGCAGCGGGACCCCTAGCACAGATACGCAGTATTTT. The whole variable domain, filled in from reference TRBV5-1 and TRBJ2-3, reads KAGVTQTPRYLIKTRGQQVTLSCSPISGHRSVSWYQQTPGQGLQFLFEYFSETQRNKGNFPGRFSGRQFSNSRSEMNVSTLELGDSALYLCASSGTPSTDTQYFGPGTRLTVL.